Shown below are 28 T cell receptor beta chains from a single sample sequenced in a study of cytomegalovirus exposure and HLA in healthy donors (TCRdb year 2017). Preparation of the library involved the immunoSEQ multiplex PCR assay. The multiplex PCR relied on a mix of 60 forward primers for TCR Vbeta segments and 13 reverse primers for TCR Jbeta segments. The table was pulled from immuneACCESS by TCRdb, which kept in-frame rearrangements only. Such tables lose some clones; where checked, under half of the loss comes from unresolved V genes, and the rest has no known cause. This sample lists 95,000 to 150,000 clones; about 80% were detected once. Of the sample, 7.5% to 9% falls within the top ten clones. Sequenced input: PBMCs. The receptors stem from a female donor in good health and CMV-seropositive.

The chain has TRBV2 and TRBJ2-7; a weak D match, TRBD2 (6 bases). Germline V gives CDR1 SNHLY, CDR2 FYNNEI. CDR3 length: 14 residues. V was shortened by 7 bases and J by 1 base, with 14 bases between the two germline ends. The CDR3 spells CASTRGTASYEQYF. The CDR3 DNA follows: TGTGCCAGCACCCGCGGGACTGCTTCCTACGAGCAGTACTTC. Together with reference TRBV2 and TRBJ2-7, the CDR3 gives the full variable domain: EPEVTQTPSHQVTQMGQEVILRCVPISNHLYFYWYRQILGQKVEFLVSFYNNEISEKSEIFDDQFSVERPDGSNFTLKIRSTKLEDSAMYFCASTRGTASYEQYFGPGTRLTVT.

This chain links TRBV5-5 with TRBJ2-7; TRBD1 might be the D (5 bases). V dropped 5 bases and J dropped 0 bases, with 18 bases sitting between them. Per the germline V gene, CDR1 is SGHKS and CDR2 is YYEKEE (reference sequence). The CDR3 has 16 amino acids. CDR3 sequence (DNA): TGTGCCAGCAGTCCCCCCCAGGGCCATCTCTCCTACGAGCAGTACTTC. Protein: CASSPPQGHLSYEQYF.

The gene calls are TRBV30 and TRBJ1-5, with a weak D call TRBD1 (5 bases). Between the trimmed V and J ends, which lost 1 base and 4 bases, there was a span of 8 bases. Germline V gene lookup returns CDR1 GTSNPN and CDR2 SVGIG (reference sequence). The CDR3 is 13 residues long. The CDR3 reads CAWSARGNQPQHF. The CDR3 DNA follows: TGTGCCTGGAGTGCCCGGGGGAATCAGCCCCAGCATTTT.

J is TRBJ2-1 and V is TRBV6-5; perhaps TRBD1 as D (6 bases). Trimming took 2 bases from V and 6 from J, leaving 14 bases between them. The germline V gene has CDR1 MNHEY and CDR2 SVGAGI. This CDR3 comprises 15 residues. The CDR3 reads CASSYGGYSVNEQFF. The CDR3 bases are TGTGCCAGCAGTTACGGGGGCTATTCGGTCAATGAGCAGTTCTTC.

As to this clone: Different DNA sequences within this sample yield the same CDR3. This chain links TRBV5-6 with TRBJ1-1; TRBD1 is a possible D gene (5 bases). This CDR3 is 14 amino acids long. Trimming took 2 bases from V and 1 from J, leaving 9 bases between them. Germline V lookup: CDR1 SGHDT, CDR2 YYEEEE. The CDR3 nucleotides read TGTGCCAGCAGCTTAGGGGCGACGAACACTGAAGCTTTCTTT. Amino acids: CASSLGATNTEAFF.

The chain employs TRBV2 and TRBJ1-4; no clear D. Germline CDR1 SNHLY, CDR2 FYNNEI. CDR3 length: 14 residues. V lost 4 bases, J lost 8 bases, and 14 bases lay in between. CDR3 residues: CASSGGILGEKLFF. The DNA of the CDR3 is TGTGCCAGCAGTGGCGGGATCCTCGGAGAAAAACTGTTTTTT. Looking up the rest from reference TRBV2 and TRBJ1-4 gives the full variable domain: EPEVTQTPSHQVTQMGQEVILRCVPISNHLYFYWYRQILGQKVEFLVSFYNNEISEKSEIFDDQFSVERPDGSNFTLKIRSTKLEDSAMYFCASSGGILGEKLFFGSGTQLSVL.

J is TRBJ1-1 and V is TRBV30; tentative D call: TRBD1 (6 bases). Germline V gene sequence: CDR1 GTSNPN, CDR2 SVGIG (reference sequence). The CDR3 loop spans 12 amino acids. V lost 4 bases and J lost 3, with 9 bases in between. The CDR3 is CAWKGVHTEAFF. The CDR3 bases are TGTGCCTGGAAGGGGGTACACACTGAAGCTTTCTTT.

The chain has TRBV27 and TRBJ2-5, with D possibly TRBD2 on 6 matching bases. The CDR3 length is 14 residues. Trimming stripped 6 bases from V and 5 bases from J, with 16 bases between. CDR1 is MNHEY and CDR2 is SMNVEV in the germline V gene (reference sequence). The CDR3 region has the DNA TGTGCCAGCAGACGAGCGAGCGGGCTGGAGACCCAGTACTTC. This encodes CASRRASGLETQYF.

The chain has TRBV4-1 and TRBJ1-4, with 10 nucleotides matching TRBD1. Germline V gene sequence: CDR1 MGHRA, CDR2 YSYEKL. J gave up 8 bases and V 1 base, and 7 bases lay outside the gene matches. This CDR3 spans 16 amino acids. The CDR3 nucleotides read TGCGCCAGCAGCCAAGTTTGGACAGGGGGGCGCGAAAAACTGTTTTTT. Its translation: CASSQVWTGGREKLFF.

The chain has TRBV12-5 and TRBJ1-1, with TRBD1 as a possible D gene (5 bases). CDR1 is LGHNT, CDR2 FRNRAP, per germline. Deletions cut 5 bases from V and 3 bases from J, with 13 bases between. This CDR3 has 14 residues. CDR3 sequence (DNA): TGTGCTAGTGGTCGTCAGGGAAGGGACACTGAAGCTTTCTTT. It translates to CASGRQGRDTEAFF.

This clone has a handful of counts. The chain has TRBV15 and TRBJ2-7, with 8 bases fitting TRBD2. The V gene end was trimmed by 4 bases and the J gene end by 5 bases; junction bases not matched to a gene: 13. Germline V gives CDR1 LNHNV, CDR2 YYDKDF (reference sequence). The CDR3 totals 16 residues. The CDR3 protein is CATSTNREGRGDEQYF. In nucleotides, the CDR3 is TGTGCCACCAGCACAAACCGGGAGGGCAGGGGAGACGAGCAGTACTTC.

This clone was observed a single time. The chain joins TRBV18 to TRBJ2-6; D uncertain. CDR1 is KGHSH and CDR2 is LQKENI in the germline V gene. The V end was cut by 4 bases, the J end by 4 bases, with 23 bases between. The CDR3 covers 19 residues. The DNA of the CDR3 is TGTGCCAGCTCACAGACCGAGCTAGTACCTGCCCGGGGGGCCAACGTCCTGACTTTC. It codes for CASSQTELVPARGANVLTF.

This clone was found a few times. The chain employs TRBV5-1 and TRBJ2-2, with D perhaps matching TRBD1 (7 bases). V lost 4 bases and J lost 4, with 14 bases in between. From germline, CDR1 is SGHRS and CDR2 YFSETQ. CDR3 length: 15 amino acids. CDR3 sequence: CASSQGGGGTGELFF. The CDR3 coding sequence is TGCGCCAGCAGCCAGGGGGGCGGTGGCACCGGGGAGCTGTTTTTT.

The V gene is TRBV2, the J gene TRBJ1-2; D gene ambiguous. V lost 3 bases and J lost 4, with 9 bases in between. Germline CDR1 SNHLY, CDR2 FYNNEI. The CDR3 runs to 13 residues. DNA of the CDR3: TGTGCCAGCAGTGAGCCAGGTACCTATGGCTACACCTTC. The encoded protein is CASSEPGTYGYTF.

The chain employs TRBV5-1 and TRBJ2-2; 7 bases map to TRBD2. The CDR3 extends over 17 amino acids. CDR1 and CDR2 from the germline V gene are SGHRS and YFSETQ. Trimming at V came to 2 bases and at J to 3 bases, leaving 10 bases not matched to a gene. Here the CDR3 reads CASSFPGGGKDTGELFF. The CDR3 nucleotides are TGCGCCAGCAGCTTCCCCGGGGGAGGGAAGGACACCGGGGAGCTGTTTTTT.

Only a few counts were recorded for this clone. One end of the junction does not line up with germline, which may come from a read error. The chain joins TRBV10-3 to TRBJ2-1, with 10 bases identical to TRBD2. Germline CDR1 ENHRY, CDR2 SYGVKD. The CDR3 runs 14 residues. The CDR3 DNA sequence: TGTGCCGTCAGGCTAGCGGGGGATTACAATGAGCAGTTCTTC. This translates into CAVRLAGDYNEQFF.

The chain combines TRBV4-3 with TRBJ1-4, with 9 bases fitting TRBD1. Per germline, CDR1 LGHNA and CDR2 YSLEER. J lost 4 bases, V lost 4 bases, and 4 bases had no gene match. This CDR3 is 15 amino acids long. CDR3 bases: TGCGCCAGCAGCCCGGGGGGACAGGGTAATGAAAAACTGTTTTTT. Its translation is CASSPGGQGNEKLFF.

The chain joins TRBV2 to TRBJ1-5; possibly TRBD1 for D (6 bases). The V end lost 3 bases, the J end lost 7 bases, and 13 bases lay between the germline ends. The V gene's germline CDR1 is SNHLY and CDR2 FYNNEI. The CDR3 sequence is 14 residues long. DNA of the CDR3: TGTGCCAGCAGTGACCGGACAGACCAGCAGCCCCAGCATTTT. Amino acid sequence: CASSDRTDQQPQHF.

The chain is built from TRBV7-3 and TRBJ1-1; D is perhaps TRBD1 (5 bases). Trimming took 5 bases from V and 0 from J, leaving 10 bases between them. Germline assignment: CDR1 SGHTA and CDR2 FQGTGA. CDR3 length: 14 residues. In DNA, the CDR3 is TGTGCCAGCAGCGTTGACAGCCTGAACACTGAAGCTTTCTTT. Its translation is CASSVDSLNTEAFF.

This chain uses TRBV6-5 with TRBJ1-2, with D tentatively TRBD1 (6 bases). The CDR3 length is 14 residues. V gave up 6 bases and J gave up 1 base, with 12 bases separating them. Germline V gives CDR1 MNHEY, CDR2 SVGAGI. The CDR3 region is CASRDQGLNYGYTF. DNA of the CDR3: TGTGCCAGCAGAGACCAGGGGCTTAACTATGGCTACACCTTC.

V and J are TRBV21-1 and TRBJ2-2; the tabulated D call, TRBD1, remains unverified against the DNA. TRBV21-1 is assigned pseudogene status. CDR3 length: 18 residues. The CDR3 nucleotides read TGTGCCAGCAGCCCGAGACAGGGGGCACCCTCCGAGGCCGGGGAGCTGTTTTTT. Amino acids: CASSPRQGAPSEAGELFF.

The CDR3 loop is CASRSILANYGYTF. For the CDR3, the DNA is TGTGCCAGCAGGTCTATACTTGCTAACTATGGCTACACCTTC. This rearrangement joins TRBV27 to TRBJ1-2; D gene uncertain. V lost 6 bases to trimming and J lost 0 bases, with 11 bases between them. Germline CDR1 reads MNHEY; CDR2 reads SMNVEV (reference sequence). The CDR3 runs 14 residues.

The chain links TRBV5-6 to TRBJ2-3, with 8 bases lining up with TRBD2. The ends lost 2 bases at V and 4 bases at J; junction bases unmatched: 3. The CDR3 is 14 residues long. Germline CDR1 reads SGHDT; CDR2 reads YYEEEE. CDR3 loop: CASSLAGVPDTQYF. The CDR3 DNA reads as TGTGCCAGCAGCTTAGCGGGGGTCCCAGATACGCAGTATTTT.

The rearrangement uses TRBV27 and TRBJ2-2, with D perhaps matching TRBD2 (6 bases). Germline V gene data show CDR1 as MNHEY and CDR2 as SMNVEV (reference sequence). V lost 6 bases and J lost 7, with 18 bases in between. The CDR3 totals 15 residues. The CDR3 sequence is CASRPSVNGVGELFF. In DNA, the CDR3 is TGTGCCAGCAGACCTAGCGTTAATGGGGTCGGGGAGCTGTTTTTT.

This clone was detected a few times. V gene TRBV7-8 combines with J gene TRBJ2-1, with 7 bases matching TRBD1. The CDR3 covers 14 residues. V lost 5 bases, J lost 3 bases, and 4 bases stayed unmatched. Germline V CDR1 and CDR2: SGHVS, FQNEAQ. The CDR3 bases are TGTGCCAGCAGCCGGACAGGAGACTACAATGAGCAGTTCTTC. Encoded protein: CASSRTGDYNEQFF.

This clone has just one count. The chain has TRBV9 and TRBJ2-5; maybe TRBD2 (5 bases). V was clipped by 0 bases and J by 3 bases, with 12 bases between them. The CDR3 contains 15 residues. Looked up from germline, CDR1 is SGDLS and CDR2 is YYNGEE. DNA of the CDR3: TGTGCCAGCAGCGTAGGGGGAGTAAGGGAAGAGACCCAGTACTTC. Its protein product is CASSVGGVREETQYF.

V and J are TRBV2 and TRBJ2-5; D ambiguous. V lost 2 bases, J lost 4 bases, and 8 bases lay in between. Germline assignment: CDR1 SNHLY and CDR2 FYNNEI. The CDR3 extends over 13 amino acids. This CDR3 reads CASSERERETQYF. The CDR3 DNA reads as TGTGCCAGCAGTGAAAGAGAGCGAGAGACCCAGTACTTC.

This chain uses TRBV6-5 with TRBJ1-5; possible D gene TRBD1, 6 bases. This CDR3 comprises 15 residues. The V end was cut by 4 bases, the J end by 7 bases, with 17 bases between. Germline V gene sequence: CDR1 MNHEY, CDR2 SVGAGI. The CDR3 region has the DNA TGTGCCAGCAGTTCTCTGACAGGCGGTTTACAGCCCCAGCATTTT. As protein: CASSSLTGGLQPQHF.